This T cell receptor (beta chain) was recorded in a study of T cells in Graves' hyperthyroidism and ophthalmopathy. Overall study findings and caveats: Appearing also in blood were most of the thyroid clonotypes expanded above 0.001.

From RNA transcripts, TCR beta CDR3 regions were amplified. First-round RT-PCR of the TCR CDR3 relied on the HTBI primer set. TCRdb called the multiplex PCR reads again in MiXCR, with one record for every CDR3 protein. This sample has 550,000 to 600,000 distinct CDR3 sequences; just over 45% occur once, and the top ten carry roughly 19%. With respect to this clonotype: What it binds is not known.

Together with thyroid ultrasound, orbital computed tomography, serum thyroxine and TRAb, clinical symptoms were used for diagnoses. The sequencing input was peripheral blood or thyroid tissue (not recorded which). The sequence was obtained from an adult woman with Graves' disease, either hyperthyroidism or ophthalmopathy (not recorded which).

The CDR3 sequence: CASSIGGRVLNEQYF. The DNA of the CDR3 is TGCGCCAGCAGTATAGGGGGCAGGGTTTTAAACGAGCAGTACTTC. The chain is built from TRBV5-1 and TRBJ2-7; 7 nucleotides agree with TRBD1. Per the germline V gene, CDR1 is SGHRS and CDR2 is YFSETQ. This CDR3 is built from 15 residues. Trimming removed 5 bases from V and 5 bases from J; junction bases left unmatched: 13.